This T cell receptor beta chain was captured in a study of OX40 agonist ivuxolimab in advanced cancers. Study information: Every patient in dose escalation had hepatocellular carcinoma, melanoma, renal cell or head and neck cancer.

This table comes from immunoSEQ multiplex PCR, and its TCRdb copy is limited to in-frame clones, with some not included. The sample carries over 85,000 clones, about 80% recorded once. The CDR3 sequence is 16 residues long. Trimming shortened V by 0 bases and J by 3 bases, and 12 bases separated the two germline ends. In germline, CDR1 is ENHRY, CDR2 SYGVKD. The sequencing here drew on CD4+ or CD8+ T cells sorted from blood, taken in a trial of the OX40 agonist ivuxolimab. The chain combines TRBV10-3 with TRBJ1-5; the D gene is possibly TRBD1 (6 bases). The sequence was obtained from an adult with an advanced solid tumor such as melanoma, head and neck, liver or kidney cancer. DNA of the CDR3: TGTGCCATCAGTGAGTCTGTGGGGGGCACCAATCAGCCCCAGCATTTT. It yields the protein CAISESVGGTNQPQHF.